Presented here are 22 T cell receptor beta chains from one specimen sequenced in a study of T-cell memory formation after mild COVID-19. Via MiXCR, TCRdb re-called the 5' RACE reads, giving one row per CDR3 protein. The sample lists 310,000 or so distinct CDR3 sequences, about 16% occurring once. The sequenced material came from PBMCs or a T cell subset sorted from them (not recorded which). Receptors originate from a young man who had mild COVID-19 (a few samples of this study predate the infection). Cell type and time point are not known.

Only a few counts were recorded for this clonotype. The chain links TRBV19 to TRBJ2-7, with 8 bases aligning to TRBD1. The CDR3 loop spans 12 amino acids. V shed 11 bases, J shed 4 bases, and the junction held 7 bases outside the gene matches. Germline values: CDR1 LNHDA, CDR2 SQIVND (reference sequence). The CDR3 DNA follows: TGTGCCGGCCGACAGGGGCGGTACGAGCAGTACTTC. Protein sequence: CAGRQGRYEQYF. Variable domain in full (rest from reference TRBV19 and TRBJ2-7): DGGITQSPKYLFRKEGQNVTLSCEQNLNHDAMYWYRQDPGQGLRLIYYSQIVNDFQKGDIAEGYSVSREKKESFPLTVTSAQKNPTAFYLCAGRQGRYEQYFGPGTRLTVT.

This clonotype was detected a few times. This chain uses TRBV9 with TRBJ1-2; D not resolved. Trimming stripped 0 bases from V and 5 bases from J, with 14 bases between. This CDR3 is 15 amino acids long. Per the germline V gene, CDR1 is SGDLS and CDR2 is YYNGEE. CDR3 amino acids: CASSVDGQAGYGYTF. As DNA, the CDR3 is TGTGCCAGCAGCGTAGATGGGCAGGCAGGTTATGGCTACACCTTC.

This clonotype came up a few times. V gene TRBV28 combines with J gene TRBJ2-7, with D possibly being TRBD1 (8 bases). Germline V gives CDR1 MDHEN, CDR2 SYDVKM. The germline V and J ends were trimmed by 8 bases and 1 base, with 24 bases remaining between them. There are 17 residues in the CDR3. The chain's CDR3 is CASGAGDGDRLSYEQYV. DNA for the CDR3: TGTGCCAGCGGGGCGGGGGACGGGGACAGGCTATCCTACGAGCAGTACGTC.

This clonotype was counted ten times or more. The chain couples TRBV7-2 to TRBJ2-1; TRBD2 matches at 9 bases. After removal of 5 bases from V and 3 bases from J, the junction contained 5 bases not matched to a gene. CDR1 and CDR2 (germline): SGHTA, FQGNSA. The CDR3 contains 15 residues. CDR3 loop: CASSAAGGSYNEQFF. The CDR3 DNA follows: TGTGCCAGCAGCGCAGCGGGGGGAAGCTACAATGAGCAGTTCTTC.

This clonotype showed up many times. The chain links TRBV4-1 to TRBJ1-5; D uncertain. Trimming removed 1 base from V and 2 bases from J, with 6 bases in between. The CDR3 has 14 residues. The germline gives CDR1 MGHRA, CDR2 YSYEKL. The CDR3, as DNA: TGCGCCAGCAGCCAAGGTAGGGGCAATCAGCCCCAGCATTTT. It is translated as CASSQGRGNQPQHF.

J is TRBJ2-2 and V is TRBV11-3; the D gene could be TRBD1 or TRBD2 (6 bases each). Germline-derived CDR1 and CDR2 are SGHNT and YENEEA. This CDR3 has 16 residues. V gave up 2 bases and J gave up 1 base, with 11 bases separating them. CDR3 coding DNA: TGTGCCAGCAGCTTAATGGAGGGGGTGAACACCGGGGAGCTGTTTTTT. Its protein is CASSLMEGVNTGELFF.

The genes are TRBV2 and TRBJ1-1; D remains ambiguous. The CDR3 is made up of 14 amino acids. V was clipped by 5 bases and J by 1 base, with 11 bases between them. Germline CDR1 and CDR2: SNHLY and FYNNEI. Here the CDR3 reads CASSHPGWNTEAFF. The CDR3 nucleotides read TGTGCCAGCAGTCACCCTGGCTGGAACACTGAAGCTTTCTTT.

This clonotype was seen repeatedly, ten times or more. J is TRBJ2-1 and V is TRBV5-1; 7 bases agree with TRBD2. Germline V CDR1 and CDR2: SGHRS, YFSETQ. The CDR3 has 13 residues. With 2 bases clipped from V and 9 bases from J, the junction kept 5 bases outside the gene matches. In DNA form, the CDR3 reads TGCGCCAGCAGCTTCGAAGCGGGGACTGAGCAGTTCTTC. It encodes CASSFEAGTEQFF.

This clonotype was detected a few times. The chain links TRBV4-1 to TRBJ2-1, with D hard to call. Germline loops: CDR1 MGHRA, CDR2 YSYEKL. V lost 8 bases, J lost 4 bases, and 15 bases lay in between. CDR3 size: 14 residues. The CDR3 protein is CASSDTSGYNEQFF. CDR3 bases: TGCGCCAGCTCTGACACCTCCGGATACAATGAGCAGTTCTTC.

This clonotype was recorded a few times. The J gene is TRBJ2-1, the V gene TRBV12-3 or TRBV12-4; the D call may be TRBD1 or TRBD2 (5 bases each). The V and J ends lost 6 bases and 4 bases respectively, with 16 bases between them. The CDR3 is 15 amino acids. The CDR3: CASSPGPSTYNEQFF. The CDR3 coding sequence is TGTGCCAGCAGCCCGGGACCGAGTACTTACAATGAGCAGTTCTTC.

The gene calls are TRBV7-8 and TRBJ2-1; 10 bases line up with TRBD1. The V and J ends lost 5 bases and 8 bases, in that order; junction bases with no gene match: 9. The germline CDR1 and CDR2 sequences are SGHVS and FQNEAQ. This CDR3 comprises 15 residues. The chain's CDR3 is CASSAPGQGYYEQFF. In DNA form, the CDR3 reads TGTGCCAGCAGCGCACCGGGACAGGGGTACTATGAGCAGTTCTTC.

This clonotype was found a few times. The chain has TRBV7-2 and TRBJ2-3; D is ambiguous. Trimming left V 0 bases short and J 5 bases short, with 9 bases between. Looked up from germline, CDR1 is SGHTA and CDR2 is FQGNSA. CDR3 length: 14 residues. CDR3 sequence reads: CASSLATVLDTQYF. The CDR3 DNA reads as TGTGCCAGCAGCTTAGCCACTGTCCTAGATACGCAGTATTTT.

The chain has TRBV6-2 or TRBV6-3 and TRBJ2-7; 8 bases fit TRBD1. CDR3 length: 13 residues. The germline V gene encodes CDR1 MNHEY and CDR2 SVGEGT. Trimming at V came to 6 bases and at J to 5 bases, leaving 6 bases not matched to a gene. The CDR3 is CASSRQGRNEQYV. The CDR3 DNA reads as TGTGCCAGCAGCCGACAGGGGAGAAACGAGCAGTACGTC.

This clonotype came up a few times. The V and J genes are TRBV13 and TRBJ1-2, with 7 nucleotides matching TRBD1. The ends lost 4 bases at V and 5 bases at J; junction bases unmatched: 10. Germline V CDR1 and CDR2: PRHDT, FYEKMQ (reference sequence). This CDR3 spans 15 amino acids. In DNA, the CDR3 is TGTGCCAGCAGCTCCTGGGATGGGGACAGTTATGGCTACACCTTC. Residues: CASSSWDGDSYGYTF.

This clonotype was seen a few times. The CDR3 loop is CASSSGQGYETQYF. The CDR3, as DNA: TGTGCCAGCAGCTCGGGACAGGGTTATGAGACCCAGTACTTC. The V call is TRBV7-9, the J call TRBJ2-5, with TRBD1 matching 9 bases. The CDR3 runs 14 residues. Germline trimming cut 4 bases from V and 5 bases from J; bases unmatched to any gene: 5. The germline gives CDR1 SEHNR, CDR2 FQNEAQ (reference sequence).

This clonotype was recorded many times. This CDR3 reads CASSPPDTGGETQYF. CDR3 coding DNA: TGTGCCAGCTCACCACCCGATACCGGTGGGGAGACCCAGTACTTC. J is TRBJ2-5 and V is TRBV18; D remains unclear. The V and J ends lost 0 bases and 5 bases respectively, with 13 bases between them. CDR3 length: 15 residues. Germline CDR1 and CDR2: KGHSH and LQKENI.

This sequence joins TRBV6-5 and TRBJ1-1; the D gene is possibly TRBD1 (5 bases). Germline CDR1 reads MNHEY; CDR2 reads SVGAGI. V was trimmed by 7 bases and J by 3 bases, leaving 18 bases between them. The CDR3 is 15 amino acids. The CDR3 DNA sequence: TGTGCCAGCACCTCGATGGGGCGGGGGGACACTGAAGCTTTCTTT. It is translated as CASTSMGRGDTEAFF.

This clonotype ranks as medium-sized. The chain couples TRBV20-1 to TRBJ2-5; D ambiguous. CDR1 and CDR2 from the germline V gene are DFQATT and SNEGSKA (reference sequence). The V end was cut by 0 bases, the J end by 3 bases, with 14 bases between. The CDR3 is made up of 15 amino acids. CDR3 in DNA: TGCAGTGCTAGAGATCTGAGGCAGGCCGAAGAGACCCAGTACTTC. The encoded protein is CSARDLRQAEETQYF.

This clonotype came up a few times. The CDR3 region has the DNA TGCGCCAGCAGCTCCCTTGACAGGCTGGGATCACCCCTCCACTTT. It yields the protein CASSSLDRLGSPLHF. The rearrangement joins TRBV5-1 to TRBJ1-6, with D perhaps matching TRBD1 (6 bases). The CDR3 totals 15 residues. Germline assignment: CDR1 SGHRS and CDR2 YFSETQ. V dropped 3 bases and J dropped 10 bases, with 17 bases sitting between them.

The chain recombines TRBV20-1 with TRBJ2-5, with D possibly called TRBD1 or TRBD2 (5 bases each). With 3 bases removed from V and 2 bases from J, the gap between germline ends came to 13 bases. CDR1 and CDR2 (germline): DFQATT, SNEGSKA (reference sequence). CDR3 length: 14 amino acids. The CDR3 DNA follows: TGCAGTGCTAGGAGGGTGGGGCCACAAGAGACCCAGTACTTC. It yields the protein CSARRVGPQETQYF.

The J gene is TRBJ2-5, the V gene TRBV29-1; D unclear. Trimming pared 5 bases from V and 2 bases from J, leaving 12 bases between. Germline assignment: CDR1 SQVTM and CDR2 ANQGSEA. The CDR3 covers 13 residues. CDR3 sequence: CSVRARRQETQYF. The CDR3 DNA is TGCAGCGTTCGTGCCAGACGACAAGAGACCCAGTACTTC.

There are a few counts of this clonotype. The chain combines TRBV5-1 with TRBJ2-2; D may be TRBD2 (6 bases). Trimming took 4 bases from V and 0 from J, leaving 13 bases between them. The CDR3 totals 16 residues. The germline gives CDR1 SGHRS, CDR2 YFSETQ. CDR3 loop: CASSKVGLSNTGELFF. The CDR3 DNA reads TGCGCCAGCAGCAAAGTGGGACTTTCGAACACCGGGGAGCTGTTTTTT. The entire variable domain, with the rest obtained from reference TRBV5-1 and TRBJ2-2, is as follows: KAGVTQTPRYLIKTRGQQVTLSCSPISGHRSVSWYQQTPGQGLQFLFEYFSETQRNKGNFPGRFSGRQFSNSRSEMNVSTLELGDSALYLCASSKVGLSNTGELFFGEGSRLTVL.